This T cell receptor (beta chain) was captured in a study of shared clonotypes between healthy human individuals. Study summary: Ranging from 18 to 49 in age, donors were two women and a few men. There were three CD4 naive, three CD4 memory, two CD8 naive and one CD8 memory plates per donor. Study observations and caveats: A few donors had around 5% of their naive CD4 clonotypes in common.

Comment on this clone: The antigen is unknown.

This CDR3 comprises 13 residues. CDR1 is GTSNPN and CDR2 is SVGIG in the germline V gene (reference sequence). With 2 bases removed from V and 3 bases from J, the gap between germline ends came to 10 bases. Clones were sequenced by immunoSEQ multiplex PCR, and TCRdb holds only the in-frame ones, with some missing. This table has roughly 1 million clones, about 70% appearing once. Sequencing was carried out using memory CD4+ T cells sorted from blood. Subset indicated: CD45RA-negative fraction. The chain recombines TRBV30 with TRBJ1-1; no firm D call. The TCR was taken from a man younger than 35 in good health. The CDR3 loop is CAWSPLRDTEAFF. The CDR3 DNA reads TGTGCCTGGAGTCCCCTTAGGGACACTGAAGCTTTCTTT. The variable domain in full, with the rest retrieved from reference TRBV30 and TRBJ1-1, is SQTIHQWPATLVQPVGSPLSLECTVEGTSNPNLYWYRQAAGRGLQLLFYSVGIGQISSEVPQNLSASRPQDRQFILSSKKLLLSDSGFYLCAWSPLRDTEAFFGQGTRLTVV.